This T cell receptor beta chain derives from a study of cytotoxic CD8 clonotypes in ibrutinib-treated CLL. Findings of the study overall: Shared public clonotypes were rare, and on treatment they either got smaller or stayed the same.

TCRdb's table, derived via immunoSEQ multiplex PCR, lists solely in-frame clones and lacks some. Counted here are 42,000 or so clones, 65% to 70% occurring once; the ten biggest clones make up approximately 7.6%. The length of the CDR3 is 13 residues. The ends were cut back, 5 bases at V and 1 base at J, with 5 bases in the middle. Looked up from germline, CDR1 is LNHDA and CDR2 is SQIVND (reference sequence). Worth noting for this clone: Its specificity is not known.

PBMCs that had been cryopreserved were the source of about 2 micrograms of genomic DNA for TCR beta libraries. This sample comprised PBMCs, obtained at disease progression, from a patient treated with ibrutinib. The clonotype originates from a human donor with chronic lymphocytic leukemia. This chain uses TRBV19 with TRBJ2-2; D remains ambiguous. The CDR3 DNA follows: TGTGCCAGTAGTTTCAAGAACACCGGGGAGCTGTTTTTT. It specifies CASSFKNTGELFF.